This section outlines one T cell receptor beta chain sequence together with its context. Its cognate antigen is unknown. Primers included in the PCR were 60 Vbeta and 13 Jbeta primers. The method was immunoSEQ multiplex PCR; TCRdb's version includes in-frame clones alone and lacks a portion of them. The profile shows 230,000 or so clones, around 90% of them singletons. This entry belongs to a study of cytomegalovirus exposure and HLA in healthy donors. Findings of the study overall: Apart from CMV serostatus, no immune exposure information was available. Cytomegalovirus status, reportedly, was diagnosed with high specificity and sensitivity by the classifier. Follow-up analysis found HLA locus-dependent TCR association rates, highest for DRB1 and lowest for HLA-C. Reportedly, a later analysis found an Asian-associated ancestry cluster had fewer N-insertions than the approximately 700-donor mean.

Germline CDR1 and CDR2: SGHTA and FQGTGA. CDR3 size: 16 residues. Trimming took 1 base from V and 2 from J; bases not matched to a gene: 6. The TCR sequence derives from a girl aged 2 to 10 in good health and CMV-seronegative. This rearrangement joins TRBV7-3 to TRBJ2-5; 8 positions agree with TRBD2. Sequenced sample: PBMCs. DNA of the CDR3: TGTGCCAGCAGCTTAAACGCAGCGGGGGAACAAGAGACCCAGTACTTC. Translated: CASSLNAAGEQETQYF.